This T cell receptor beta chain was captured by sequencing in a study of blood T cell repertoires in COVID-19. Generated by immunoSEQ multiplex PCR, the TCRdb table keeps only in-frame clones and is missing some. The sample includes roughly 60,000 clones, 75% to 85% of them seen just once. CDR3 size: 16 residues. Trimming removed 0 bases from V and 2 bases from J; junction bases left unmatched: 3. Germline V lookup: CDR1 SGDLS, CDR2 YYNGEE. This chain uses TRBV9 with TRBJ2-2; 8 bases line up with TRBD2. The source is a human donor in a cohort sampled during active COVID-19. Sequences were obtained from peripheral blood. The DNA of the CDR3 is TGTGCCAGCAGCGTAGAAGCGGGGGTTAACACCGGGGAGCTGTTTTTT. Translation gives CASSVEAGVNTGELFF. The variable domain in full, with the rest retrieved from reference TRBV9 and TRBJ2-2, is DSGVTQTPKHLITATGQRVTLRCSPRSGDLSVYWYQQSLDQGLQFLIQYYNGEERAKGNILERFSAQQFPDLHSELNLSSLELGDSALYFCASSVEAGVNTGELFFGEGSRLTVL.